The 11 T cell receptor beta chains listed next were all sequenced from one sample in a study of cytomegalovirus exposure and HLA in healthy donors. The PCR used 60 Vbeta and 13 Jbeta primers. Assay: immunoSEQ multiplex PCR; the TCRdb copy retains only in-frame clones and omits some. The table shows 24,000 or so clones, with roughly 79% occurring only once. The sequenced sample was PBMCs. These receptors all come from a male donor in good health and CMV-seronegative.

This clone was seen a single time. The chain couples TRBV4-2 to TRBJ1-2, with a possible D match to TRBD1 (6 bases). Germline V gene lookup returns CDR1 LGHNA and CDR2 YNFKEQ. This CDR3 has 15 amino acids. Trimming took off 4 bases at V and 8 bases at J, with 20 bases between the two ends. In DNA, the CDR3 is TGTGCCAGCAGCCGAAGCACAGGGTCCGGAGAAGGCTACACCTTC. It codes for CASSRSTGSGEGYTF.

This rearrangement joins TRBV18 to TRBJ1-3, with TRBD1 matching over 8 bases. J was trimmed by 4 bases and V by 2 bases; bases with no gene match: 4. Germline V gene data show CDR1 as KGHSH and CDR2 as LQKENI. There are 15 residues in the CDR3. CDR3 coding DNA: TGTGCCAGCTCACCAGGACAGGGAGGAGGAAACACCATATATTTT. Its translation is CASSPGQGGGNTIYF.

The CDR3 bases are TGCGCCAGCAGCCGCCTAGAGGGGGTAGGGGCAGATACGCAGTATTTT. It specifies CASSRLEGVGADTQYF. V and J are TRBV4-1 and TRBJ2-3; a possible D gene is TRBD1 (6 bases). Trimming cost V 4 bases and J 4 bases, with 18 bases left between them. CDR1 MGHRA and CDR2 YSYEKL come from the germline V gene. CDR3 length: 16 amino acids.

This clone was recorded only once. This chain connects TRBV7-2 to TRBJ1-1; 8 bases agree with TRBD1. Germline loops: CDR1 SGHTA, CDR2 FQGNSA. The length of the CDR3 is 15 residues. Trimming took 3 bases from V and 5 from J; bases not matched to a gene: 8. The CDR3 sequence: CASSFRTGPGTEAFF. For the CDR3, the DNA is TGTGCCAGCAGCTTTAGGACAGGGCCGGGAACTGAAGCTTTCTTT.

The chain recombines TRBV19 with TRBJ2-1, with 8 bases lining up with TRBD2. This CDR3 comprises 19 residues. Germline V gene data show CDR1 as LNHDA and CDR2 as SQIVND (reference sequence). The V gene end was trimmed by 3 bases and the J gene end by 0 bases; junction bases not matched to a gene: 13. CDR3 sequence (DNA): TGTGCCAGTAGTATCCAACCAGCGGGGGCGGCGGGCTCCTACAATGAGCAGTTCTTC. This sequence encodes CASSIQPAGAAGSYNEQFF.

V is TRBV7-2 and J is TRBJ2-7; 7 nucleotides align to TRBD2. V shed 1 base, J shed 7 bases, and the junction held 4 bases outside the gene matches. This CDR3 contains 13 residues. Per germline, CDR1 SGHTA and CDR2 FQGNSA. The CDR3 DNA reads as TGTGCCAGCAGCTTAGTCGGGGGGAGGGAGCAGTACTTC. This codes for CASSLVGGREQYF.

The gene calls are TRBV11-3 and TRBJ2-2; TRBD1 matches 8 bases. The CDR3 contains 15 residues. V lost 5 bases to trimming and J lost 0 bases; unmatched junction nucleotides: 2. Germline CDR1 and CDR2: SGHNT and YENEEA. The CDR3 is CASSPGQANTGELFF. The CDR3 coding sequence is TGTGCCAGCAGCCCGGGACAGGCGAACACCGGGGAGCTGTTTTTT.

The chain joins TRBV5-4 to TRBJ1-2; 9 nucleotides align to TRBD1. The CDR3 is made up of 15 amino acids. The J segment lost 4 bases and the V segment lost 4 bases, leaving 8 bases of the junction unmatched. Germline V gives CDR1 SGHNT, CDR2 YYREEE (reference sequence). The CDR3 nucleotides are TGTGCCAGCAGCCGGGACAGGGCGGGAACCTATGGCTACACCTTC. Its protein product is CASSRDRAGTYGYTF.

The gene calls are TRBV29-1 and TRBJ2-5; possibly TRBD1 for D (7 bases). CDR1 is SQVTM and CDR2 is ANQGSEA in the germline V gene. The CDR3 totals 14 residues. V was pared by 1 base and J by 5 bases, with 14 bases between. CDR3 in DNA: TGCAGCGTTGAAGTAAACAGGGGAGGCGAGACCCAGTACTTC. Amino acid sequence: CSVEVNRGGETQYF.

The J gene is TRBJ2-5, the V gene TRBV7-2, with 7 bases that match TRBD2. The germline V gene encodes CDR1 SGHTA and CDR2 FQGNSA. This CDR3 region has 14 residues. The ends lost 3 bases at V and 5 bases at J; junction bases unmatched: 6. The CDR3 DNA reads as TGTGCCAGCAGCTTCCAGGGAGGGCGTGAGACCCAGTACTTC. Translating gives CASSFQGGRETQYF.

The chain joins TRBV5-1 to TRBJ2-7; tentative D call: TRBD1 (6 bases). The ends were cut back, 7 bases at V and 2 bases at J, with 16 bases in the middle. This CDR3 region has 14 residues. From germline, CDR1 is SGHRS and CDR2 YFSETQ. For the CDR3, the DNA is TGCGCCAGCGGACCGGGACAATACCCCTACGAGCAGTACTTC. Translated: CASGPGQYPYEQYF.